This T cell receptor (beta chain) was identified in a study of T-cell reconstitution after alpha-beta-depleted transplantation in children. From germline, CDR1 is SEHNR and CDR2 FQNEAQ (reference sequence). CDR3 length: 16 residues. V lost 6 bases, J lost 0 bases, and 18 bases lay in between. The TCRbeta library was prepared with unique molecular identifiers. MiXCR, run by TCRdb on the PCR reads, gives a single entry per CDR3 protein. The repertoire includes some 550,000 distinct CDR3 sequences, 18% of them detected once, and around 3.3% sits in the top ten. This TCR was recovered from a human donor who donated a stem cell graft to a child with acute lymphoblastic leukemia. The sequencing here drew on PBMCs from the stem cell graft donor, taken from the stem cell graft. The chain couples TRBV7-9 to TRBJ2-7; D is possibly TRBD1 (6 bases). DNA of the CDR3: TGTGCCAGCAGTCCGACGGGTGGGGGCCGCTCCTACGAGCAGTACTTC. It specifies CASSPTGGGRSYEQYF.